These 20 T cell receptor beta chains were sequenced from one sample in a study of blood T cell repertoires in COVID-19. TCRdb's copy holds only in-frame clones and misses some; the assay was immunoSEQ multiplex PCR. The sample lists 150,000 to 200,000 clones; 70% to 90% were seen once. The sample taken for sequencing was peripheral blood. These receptors originate from a woman at least 80 years old with COVID-19, enrolled during active disease.

There are a few counts of this clone. The chain is built from TRBV19 and TRBJ1-5; D ambiguous. Per the germline V gene, CDR1 is LNHDA and CDR2 is SQIVND (reference sequence). V lost 5 bases and J 2 bases, leaving 10 bases between the germline ends. The length of the CDR3 is 14 residues. In DNA, the CDR3 is TGTGCCAGTAGTCGGGAGTACGGCAATCAGCCCCAGCATTTT. It codes for CASSREYGNQPQHF.

This sequence joins TRBV4-2 and TRBJ1-5; the D gene is possibly TRBD1 (6 bases). The V and J ends lost 1 base and 3 bases respectively, with 19 bases between them. CDR3 length: 18 amino acids. Germline lookup yields CDR1 LGHNA and CDR2 YNFKEQ. CDR3 residues: CASSQGVGAPLANQPQHF. CDR3 DNA sequence: TGTGCCAGCAGCCAAGGCGTGGGGGCCCCCCTCGCCAATCAGCCCCAGCATTTT.

The V gene is TRBV25-1, the J gene TRBJ1-1; D perhaps matches TRBD1 (5 bases). V shed 7 bases and J shed 11 bases, with 20 bases lying between them. The CDR3 loop spans 13 amino acids. CDR1 and CDR2 (germline): MGHDK, SYGVNS. CDR3: CASNVEGMRWAFF. CDR3 nucleotides: TGTGCCAGCAACGTGGAGGGGATGCGGTGGGCTTTCTTT.

In this sample, this clone turned up once. The chain combines TRBV19 with TRBJ2-7, with 11 nucleotides matching TRBD1. The CDR3 totals 13 residues. The germline V gene has CDR1 LNHDA and CDR2 SQIVND (reference sequence). V shed 9 bases, J shed 4 bases, and the junction held 5 bases outside the gene matches. The DNA for the CDR3 is TGTGCCAGCCGAGGACAGGGGGCTTACGAGCAGTACTTC. It codes for CASRGQGAYEQYF.

V and J are TRBV7-6 and TRBJ2-2; 8 bases agree with TRBD2. The V segment lost 5 bases and the J segment 4 bases; nucleotides outside the gene matches: 9. Germline V lookup: CDR1 SGHVS, CDR2 FNYEAQ. CDR3 size: 16 residues. The CDR3 DNA sequence: TGTGCCAGCAGCCCCACCGGGCTAGCGGGCACCGGGGAGCTGTTTTTT. Translation: CASSPTGLAGTGELFF.

The rearrangement uses TRBV6-5 and TRBJ1-4, with D uncertain. CDR1 is MNHEY and CDR2 is SVGAGI in the germline V gene. The CDR3 sequence is 13 residues long. The ends were cut back, 2 bases at V and 5 bases at J, with 6 bases in the middle. The CDR3 spells CASSYGENEKLFF. CDR3 nucleotides: TGTGCCAGCAGTTACGGGGAGAATGAAAAACTGTTTTTT.

CDR3 in amino acids: CASSPIGGKLFF. Here the CDR3 DNA reads TGTGCCAGCAGCCCCATCGGGGGAAAACTGTTTTTT. The chain carries TRBV5-4 and TRBJ1-4; possible D gene TRBD1, 5 bases. Trimming took 4 bases from V and 10 from J, leaving 11 bases between them. The CDR3 contains 12 residues. Germline V CDR1 and CDR2: SGHNT, YYREEE (reference sequence). Looking up the rest from reference TRBV5-4 and TRBJ1-4 gives the full variable domain: ETGVTQSPTHLIKTRGQQVTLRCSSQSGHNTVSWYQQALGQGPQFIFQYYREEENGRGNFPPRFSGLQFPNYSSELNVNALELDDSALYLCASSPIGGKLFFGSGTQLSVL.

The rearrangement uses TRBV19 and TRBJ1-1; 10 nucleotides agree with TRBD1. CDR3 length: 18 residues. Germline values: CDR1 LNHDA, CDR2 SQIVND (reference sequence). The V and J ends lost 3 bases and 2 bases, in that order; junction bases with no gene match: 12. The CDR3 DNA reads TGTGCCAGTAGTATCAGATCGGGTCGACAGGGGGCAAACACTGAAGCTTTCTTT. It yields the protein CASSIRSGRQGANTEAFF.

This chain connects TRBV3-1 (or the pseudogene TRBV3-2) to TRBJ1-4; D is unresolved. The CDR3 contains 13 residues. Trimming removed 3 bases from V and 5 bases from J, with 7 bases in between. CDR1 is LGHDT and CDR2 is YNNKEL in the germline V gene (reference sequence). CDR3 sequence: CASSQRENEKLFF. CDR3 DNA: TGTGCCAGCAGCCAGAGGGAAAATGAAAAACTGTTTTTT.

The CDR3 coding sequence is TGTGCCAGTAGTCCCACCGACAGGTTGGGGACCGGGGAGCTGTTTTTT. It is translated as CASSPTDRLGTGELFF. The genes are TRBV19 and TRBJ2-2; perhaps TRBD1 as D (6 bases). The CDR3 consists of 16 residues. Germline assignment: CDR1 LNHDA and CDR2 SQIVND (reference sequence). Trimming took 5 bases from V and 5 from J, leaving 18 bases between them.

V is TRBV7-9 and J is TRBJ2-7; no firm D call. This CDR3 region has 13 residues. Germline-derived CDR1 and CDR2 are SEHNR and FQNEAQ (reference sequence). The V end lost 5 bases, the J end lost 1 base, and 9 bases lay between the germline ends. The CDR3 region is CASSEAPSYEQYF. The CDR3 nucleotides are TGTGCCAGCAGCGAAGCTCCGTCCTACGAGCAGTACTTC.

This clone appeared a few times. The J gene is TRBJ2-3, the V gene TRBV5-1, with D maybe TRBD1 (6 bases). Germline CDR1 is SGHRS and CDR2 is YFSETQ. Trimming took off 0 bases at V and 6 bases at J, with 8 bases between the two ends. This CDR3 comprises 13 residues. The CDR3 DNA reads as TGCGCCAGCAGCTTGGAGGGGGAGGATACGCAGTATTTT. Protein: CASSLEGEDTQYF.

This clone was seen just once. The chain is built from TRBV5-4 and TRBJ2-3, with 7 bases identical to TRBD1. V shed 4 bases and J 9 bases; nucleotides not matched to a gene: 11. CDR3 length equals 14 residues. Germline V gene lookup returns CDR1 SGHNT and CDR2 YYREEE (reference sequence). The CDR3 reads CASSLRQGMATQYF. The CDR3 nucleotides are TGTGCCAGCAGCCTTAGACAGGGTATGGCGACGCAGTATTTT.

This chain uses TRBV5-1 with TRBJ2-5; the match to TRBD1 covers 8 bases. Germline CDR1 reads SGHRS; CDR2 reads YFSETQ. The CDR3 totals 14 residues. The junction had 3 bases not matched to a gene; V was cut back by 0 bases and J by 5 bases. This CDR3 reads CASSLAGQGETQYF. The CDR3 DNA reads TGCGCCAGCAGCTTGGCTGGACAGGGCGAGACCCAGTACTTC.

Concerning this clone: This specimen includes other DNA sequences encoding the same CDR3. V gene TRBV6-5 combines with J gene TRBJ1-6; 7 nucleotides agree with TRBD1. Losses at the gene ends were 0 bases for V and 9 bases for J; bases not matched to a gene: 2. Germline lookup yields CDR1 MNHEY and CDR2 SVGAGI. The CDR3 spans 14 residues. Written as DNA, the CDR3 is TGTGCCAGCAGTTACTCAGGGGGCGGTTCACCCCTCCACTTT. It specifies CASSYSGGGSPLHF.

V gene TRBV2 combines with J gene TRBJ2-1, with 8 bases lining up with TRBD2. After removal of 7 bases from V and 9 bases from J, the junction contained 14 bases not matched to a gene. In germline, CDR1 is SNHLY, CDR2 FYNNEI. CDR3 size: 15 residues. CDR3 region: CASKDRGGGRTEQFF. In nucleotides, the CDR3 is TGTGCCAGCAAGGATCGCGGTGGCGGGAGGACTGAGCAGTTCTTC.

The V gene is TRBV5-4, the J gene TRBJ2-1; maybe TRBD2 (6 bases). Germline assignment: CDR1 SGHNT and CDR2 YYREEE (reference sequence). V lost 0 bases to trimming and J lost 2 bases, with 9 bases between them. The CDR3 consists of 15 residues. CDR3 nucleotide sequence: TGTGCCAGCAGCTTGGTCGCGGGGACCTACAATGAGCAGTTCTTC. As protein: CASSLVAGTYNEQFF.

This chain joins TRBV9 and TRBJ1-5; 7 bases are shared with TRBD1. Trimming took 0 bases from V and 3 from J; bases not matched to a gene: 3. This CDR3 has 15 amino acids. Germline V gives CDR1 SGDLS, CDR2 YYNGEE. This chain's CDR3 is CASSVGGTDNQPQHF. As DNA, the CDR3 is TGTGCCAGCAGCGTAGGAGGGACAGACAATCAGCCCCAGCATTTT.

The V call is TRBV10-3, the J call TRBJ2-2; weak D call: TRBD2 (5 bases). The CDR3 sequence is 18 residues long. The germline V gene has CDR1 ENHRY and CDR2 SYGVKD. V was trimmed by 4 bases and J by 0 bases, leaving 18 bases between them. This CDR3 is CAISGVEVGLSNTGELFF. CDR3 sequence (DNA): TGTGCCATCAGTGGAGTAGAAGTCGGACTCTCGAACACCGGGGAGCTGTTTTTT.

The chain combines TRBV19 with TRBJ2-1; TRBD2 aligns across 14 bases. With V trimmed by 5 bases and J by 5 bases, 5 bases remained unmatched. CDR3 length equals 16 residues. CDR1 and CDR2 from the germline V gene are LNHDA and SQIVND (reference sequence). The CDR3 is CASSSRLAGGNNEQFF. The DNA for the CDR3 is TGTGCCAGTAGTTCACGACTAGCGGGGGGGAACAATGAGCAGTTCTTC.